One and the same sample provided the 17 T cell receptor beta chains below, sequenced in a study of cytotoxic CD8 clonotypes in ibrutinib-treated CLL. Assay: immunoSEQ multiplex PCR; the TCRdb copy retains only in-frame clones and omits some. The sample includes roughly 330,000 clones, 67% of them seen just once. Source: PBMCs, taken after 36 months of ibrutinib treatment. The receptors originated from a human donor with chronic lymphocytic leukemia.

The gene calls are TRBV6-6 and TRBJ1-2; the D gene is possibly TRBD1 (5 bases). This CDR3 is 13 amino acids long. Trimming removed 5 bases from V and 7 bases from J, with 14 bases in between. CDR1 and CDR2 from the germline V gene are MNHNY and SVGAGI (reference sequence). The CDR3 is CASSGTPEGGYTF. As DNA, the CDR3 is TGTGCCAGCAGTGGGACCCCGGAGGGTGGCTACACCTTC.

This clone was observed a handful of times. CDR3 in amino acids: CASSQGGSGYYPQYF. The CDR3 DNA is TGCGCCAGCAGCCAAGGAGGGTCCGGGTACTATCCGCAGTACTTC. The rearrangement links TRBV4-1 to TRBJ2-7; TRBD2 might be the D (5 bases). V shed 1 base and J shed 9 bases, with 19 bases lying between them. Germline CDR1 reads MGHRA; CDR2 reads YSYEKL. The CDR3 totals 15 residues.

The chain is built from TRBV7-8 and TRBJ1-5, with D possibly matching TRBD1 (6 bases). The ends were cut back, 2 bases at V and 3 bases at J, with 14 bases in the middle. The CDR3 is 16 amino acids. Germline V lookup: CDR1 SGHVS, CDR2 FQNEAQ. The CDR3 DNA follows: TGTGCCAGCAGCTTATTCGGGGGACAAGCCAATCAGCCCCAGCATTTT. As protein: CASSLFGGQANQPQHF.

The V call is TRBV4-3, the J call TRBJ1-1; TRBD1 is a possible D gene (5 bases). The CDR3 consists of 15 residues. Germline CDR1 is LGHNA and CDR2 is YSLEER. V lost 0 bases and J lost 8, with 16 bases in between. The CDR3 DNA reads TGCGCCAGCAGCCAAGAGGTACAGGTAATTGGCGAAGCTTTCTTT. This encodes CASSQEVQVIGEAFF.

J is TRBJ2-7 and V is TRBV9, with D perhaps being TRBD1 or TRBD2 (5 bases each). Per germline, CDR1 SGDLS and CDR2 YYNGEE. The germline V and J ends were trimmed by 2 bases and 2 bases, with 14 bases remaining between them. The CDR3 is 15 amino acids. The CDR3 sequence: CASSVEAGAPYEQYF. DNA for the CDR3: TGTGCCAGCAGCGTTGAGGCCGGGGCTCCCTACGAGCAGTACTTC.

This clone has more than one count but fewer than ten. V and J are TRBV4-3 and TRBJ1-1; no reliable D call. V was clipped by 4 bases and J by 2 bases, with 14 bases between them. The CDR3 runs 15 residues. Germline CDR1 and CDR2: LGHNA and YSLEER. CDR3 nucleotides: TGCGCCAGCAGCCGAGGTCCCGTTTCAAACACTGAAGCTTTCTTT. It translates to CASSRGPVSNTEAFF.

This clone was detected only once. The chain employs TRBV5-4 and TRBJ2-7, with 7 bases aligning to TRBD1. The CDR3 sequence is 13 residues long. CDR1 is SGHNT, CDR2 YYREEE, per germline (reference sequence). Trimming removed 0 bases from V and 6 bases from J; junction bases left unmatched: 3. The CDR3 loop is CASSLETGSEQYF. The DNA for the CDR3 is TGTGCCAGCAGCTTGGAGACAGGGAGCGAGCAGTACTTC. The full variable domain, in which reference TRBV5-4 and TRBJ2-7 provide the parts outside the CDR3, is ETGVTQSPTHLIKTRGQQVTLRCSSQSGHNTVSWYQQALGQGPQFIFQYYREEENGRGNFPPRFSGLQFPNYSSELNVNALELDDSALYLCASSLETGSEQYFGPGTRLTVT.

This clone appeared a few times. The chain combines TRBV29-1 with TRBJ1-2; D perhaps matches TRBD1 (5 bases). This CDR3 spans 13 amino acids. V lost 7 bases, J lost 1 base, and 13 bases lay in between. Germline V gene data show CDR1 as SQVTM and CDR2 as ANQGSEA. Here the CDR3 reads CSASTGVNYGYTF. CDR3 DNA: TGCAGCGCTTCTACGGGGGTTAACTATGGCTACACCTTC.

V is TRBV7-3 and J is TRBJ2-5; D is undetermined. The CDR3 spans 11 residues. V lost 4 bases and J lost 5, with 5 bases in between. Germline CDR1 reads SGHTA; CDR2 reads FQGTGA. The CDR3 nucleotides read TGTGCCAGCAGCTCCAGCGAGACCCAGTACTTC. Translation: CASSSSETQYF.

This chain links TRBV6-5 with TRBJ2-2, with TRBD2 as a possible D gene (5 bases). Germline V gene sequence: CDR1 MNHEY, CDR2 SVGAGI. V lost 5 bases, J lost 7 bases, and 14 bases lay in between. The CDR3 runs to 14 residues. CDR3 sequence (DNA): TGTGCCAGCAGTCTTACTAGGATGGGCGGGGAGCTGTTTTTT. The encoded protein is CASSLTRMGGELFF.

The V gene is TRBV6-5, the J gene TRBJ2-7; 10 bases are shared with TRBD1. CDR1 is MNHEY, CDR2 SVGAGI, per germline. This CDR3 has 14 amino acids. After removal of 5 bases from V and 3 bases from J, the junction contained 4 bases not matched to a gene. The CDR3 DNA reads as TGTGCCAGCAGTACAAGGACAGGGGGCTACGAGCAGTACTTC. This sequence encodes CASSTRTGGYEQYF.

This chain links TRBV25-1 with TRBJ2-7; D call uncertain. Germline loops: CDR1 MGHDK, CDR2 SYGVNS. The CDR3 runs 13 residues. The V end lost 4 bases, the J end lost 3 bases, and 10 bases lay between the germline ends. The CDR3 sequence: CASSVQWGYEQYF. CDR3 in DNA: TGTGCCAGCAGTGTCCAGTGGGGCTACGAGCAGTACTTC.

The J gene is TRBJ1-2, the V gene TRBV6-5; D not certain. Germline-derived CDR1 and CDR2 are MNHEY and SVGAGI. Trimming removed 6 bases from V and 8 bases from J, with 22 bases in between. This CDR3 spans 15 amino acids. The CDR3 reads CASRNTAGPSEGYTF. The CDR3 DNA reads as TGTGCCAGCAGGAATACCGCGGGCCCCTCGGAGGGCTACACCTTC.

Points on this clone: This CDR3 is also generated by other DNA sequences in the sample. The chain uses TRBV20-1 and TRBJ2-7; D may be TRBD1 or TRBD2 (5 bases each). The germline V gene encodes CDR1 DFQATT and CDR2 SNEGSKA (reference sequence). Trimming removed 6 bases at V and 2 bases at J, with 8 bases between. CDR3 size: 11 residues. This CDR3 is CSAPGPYEQYF. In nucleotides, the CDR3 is TGCAGTGCCCCGGGACCCTACGAGCAGTACTTC.

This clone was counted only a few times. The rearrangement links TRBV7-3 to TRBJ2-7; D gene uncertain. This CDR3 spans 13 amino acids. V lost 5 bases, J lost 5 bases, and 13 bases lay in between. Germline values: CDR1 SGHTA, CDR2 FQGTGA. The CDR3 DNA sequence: TGTGCCAGCAGCCAATCAATAGGCCACGAGCAGTACTTC. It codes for CASSQSIGHEQYF.

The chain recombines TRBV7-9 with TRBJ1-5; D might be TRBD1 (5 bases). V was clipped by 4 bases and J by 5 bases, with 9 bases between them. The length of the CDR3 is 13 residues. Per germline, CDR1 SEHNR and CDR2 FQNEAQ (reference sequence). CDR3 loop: CASSSGGHQPQHF. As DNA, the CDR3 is TGTGCCAGCAGCTCTGGGGGACATCAGCCCCAGCATTTT. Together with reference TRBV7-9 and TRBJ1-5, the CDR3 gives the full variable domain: DTGVSQNPRHKITKRGQNVTFRCDPISEHNRLYWYRQTLGQGPEFLTYFQNEAQLEKSRLLSDRFSAERPKGSFSTLEIQRTEQGDSAMYLCASSSGGHQPQHFGDGTRLSIL.

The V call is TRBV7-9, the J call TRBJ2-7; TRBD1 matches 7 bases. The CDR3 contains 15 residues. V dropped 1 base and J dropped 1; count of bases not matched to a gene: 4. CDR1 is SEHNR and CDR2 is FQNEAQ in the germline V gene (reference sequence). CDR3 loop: CASSLVGDSSYEQYF. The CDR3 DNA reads TGTGCCAGCAGCTTAGTTGGGGACAGTTCCTACGAGCAGTACTTC. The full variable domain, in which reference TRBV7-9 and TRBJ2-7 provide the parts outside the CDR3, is DTGVSQNPRHKITKRGQNVTFRCDPISEHNRLYWYRQTLGQGPEFLTYFQNEAQLEKSRLLSDRFSAERPKGSFSTLEIQRTEQGDSAMYLCASSLVGDSSYEQYFGPGTRLTVT.